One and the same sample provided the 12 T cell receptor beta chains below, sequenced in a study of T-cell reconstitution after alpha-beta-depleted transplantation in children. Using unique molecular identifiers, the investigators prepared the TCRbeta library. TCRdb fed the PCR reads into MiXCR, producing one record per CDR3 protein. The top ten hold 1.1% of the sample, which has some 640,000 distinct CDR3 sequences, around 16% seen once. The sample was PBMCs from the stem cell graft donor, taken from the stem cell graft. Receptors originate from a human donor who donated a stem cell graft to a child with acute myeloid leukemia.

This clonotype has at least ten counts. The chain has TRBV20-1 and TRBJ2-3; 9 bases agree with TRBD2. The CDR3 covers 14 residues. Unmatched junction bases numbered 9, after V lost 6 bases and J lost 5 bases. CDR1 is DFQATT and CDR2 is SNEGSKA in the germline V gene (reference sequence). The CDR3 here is CSAGGGAGEDTQYF. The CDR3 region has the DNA TGCAGTGCCGGCGGGGGGGCCGGTGAAGATACGCAGTATTTT.

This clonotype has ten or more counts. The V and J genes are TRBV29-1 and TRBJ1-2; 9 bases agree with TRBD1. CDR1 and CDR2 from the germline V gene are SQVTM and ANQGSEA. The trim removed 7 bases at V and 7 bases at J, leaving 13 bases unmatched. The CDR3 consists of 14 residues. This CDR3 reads CSAGPGQGEGGYTF. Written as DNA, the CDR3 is TGCAGCGCCGGACCGGGACAGGGCGAAGGTGGCTACACCTTC.

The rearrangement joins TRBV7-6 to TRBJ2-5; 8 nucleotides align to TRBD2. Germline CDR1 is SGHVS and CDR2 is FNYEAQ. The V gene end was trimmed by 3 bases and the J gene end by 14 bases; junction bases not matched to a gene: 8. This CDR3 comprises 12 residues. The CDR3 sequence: CASSFERGLSYF. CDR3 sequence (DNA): TGTGCCAGCAGCTTCGAGCGGGGGCTCTCCTACTTC.

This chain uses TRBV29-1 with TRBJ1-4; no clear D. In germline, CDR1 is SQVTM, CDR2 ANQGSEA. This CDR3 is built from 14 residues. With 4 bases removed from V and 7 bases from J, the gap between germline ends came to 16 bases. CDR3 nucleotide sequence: TGCAGCGTTGGTATCGTGGGAACAGCTGAAAAACTGTTTTTT. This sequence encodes CSVGIVGTAEKLFF.

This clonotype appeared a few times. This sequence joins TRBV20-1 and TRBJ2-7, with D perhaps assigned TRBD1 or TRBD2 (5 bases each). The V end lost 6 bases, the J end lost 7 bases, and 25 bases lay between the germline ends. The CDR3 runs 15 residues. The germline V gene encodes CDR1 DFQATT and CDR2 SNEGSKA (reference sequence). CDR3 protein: CSARSRGWAGEEQYV. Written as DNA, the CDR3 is TGCAGTGCACGCTCCCGGGGCTGGGCGGGTGAAGAGCAGTACGTC.

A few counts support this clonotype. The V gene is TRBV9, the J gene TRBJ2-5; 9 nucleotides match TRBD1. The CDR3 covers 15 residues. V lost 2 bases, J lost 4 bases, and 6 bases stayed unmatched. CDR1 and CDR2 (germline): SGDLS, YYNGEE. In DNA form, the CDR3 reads TGTGCCAGCAGCGTGGACAGGGGAGGAGGAGAGACCCAGTACTTC. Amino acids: CASSVDRGGGETQYF. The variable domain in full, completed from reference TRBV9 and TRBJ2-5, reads DSGVTQTPKHLITATGQRVTLRCSPRSGDLSVYWYQQSLDQGLQFLIQYYNGEERAKGNILERFSAQQFPDLHSELNLSSLELGDSALYFCASSVDRGGGETQYFGPGTRLLVL.

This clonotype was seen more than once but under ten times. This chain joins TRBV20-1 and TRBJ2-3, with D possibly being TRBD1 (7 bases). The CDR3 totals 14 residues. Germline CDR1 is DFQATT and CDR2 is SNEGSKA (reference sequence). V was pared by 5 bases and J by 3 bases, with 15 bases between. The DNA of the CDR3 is TGCAGTGCTCCGGACAGGACTACTACAGATACGCAGTATTTT. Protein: CSAPDRTTTDTQYF.

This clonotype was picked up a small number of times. The CDR3 bases are TGCAGTGCTAGAGGAAGGCAGAGCAATCAGCCCCAGCATTTT. It yields the protein CSARGRQSNQPQHF. The V gene is TRBV20-1, the J gene TRBJ1-5; D unclear. Per germline, CDR1 DFQATT and CDR2 SNEGSKA (reference sequence). V lost 1 base, J lost 1 base, and 8 bases lay in between. The CDR3 consists of 14 residues.

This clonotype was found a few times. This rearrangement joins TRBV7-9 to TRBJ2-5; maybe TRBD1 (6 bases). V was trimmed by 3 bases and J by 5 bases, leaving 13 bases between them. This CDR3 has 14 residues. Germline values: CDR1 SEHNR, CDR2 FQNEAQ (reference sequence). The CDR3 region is CASSLLQGIETQYF. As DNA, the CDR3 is TGTGCCAGCAGCTTGCTACAGGGAATTGAGACCCAGTACTTC.

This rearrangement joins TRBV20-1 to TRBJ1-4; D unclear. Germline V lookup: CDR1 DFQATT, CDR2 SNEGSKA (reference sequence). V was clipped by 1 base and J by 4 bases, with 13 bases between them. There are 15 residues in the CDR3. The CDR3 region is CSARAWRTGNEKLFF. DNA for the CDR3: TGCAGTGCTAGAGCGTGGAGGACGGGTAATGAAAAACTGTTTTTT.

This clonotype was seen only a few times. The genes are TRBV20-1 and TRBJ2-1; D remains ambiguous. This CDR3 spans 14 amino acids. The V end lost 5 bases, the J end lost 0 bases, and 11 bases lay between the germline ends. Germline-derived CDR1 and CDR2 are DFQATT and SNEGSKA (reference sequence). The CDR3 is CSALDHHSYNEQFF. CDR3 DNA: TGCAGTGCTCTCGACCACCACTCCTACAATGAGCAGTTCTTC.

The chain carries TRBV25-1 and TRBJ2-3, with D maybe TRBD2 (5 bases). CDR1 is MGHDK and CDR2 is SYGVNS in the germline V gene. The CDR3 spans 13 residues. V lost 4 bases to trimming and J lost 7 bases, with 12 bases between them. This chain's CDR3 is CASSVPEGYTQYF. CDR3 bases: TGTGCCAGCAGTGTTCCAGAGGGTTATACGCAGTATTTT.